The rows below give T cell receptor beta chains drawn from one sample of a study of cytomegalovirus exposure and HLA in healthy donors. Assay used: immunoSEQ multiplex PCR; TCRdb lists only in-frame clones, some missing. The profile covers roughly 250,000 clones, with 80% appearing a single time and roughly 0.31% taken by the ten largest. Sequenced material: PBMCs. These receptors were taken from a girl aged 2 to 9 in good health and CMV-seronegative. Each CDR3 is given without its conserved first and last residue.

cdr3_length j_call v_call cdr3_aa
12 TRBJ2-7 TRBV15 ATSLQREAYEQY
15 TRBJ1-3 TRBV5-1 ASSFRPTGFSGNTIY
12 TRBJ2-5 TRBV28 ASSLGRPGETQY
12 TRBJ2-4 TRBV6-8 ARGDRGAKNIQY
10 TRBJ2-7 TRBV27 ASSGTDYEQY
14 TRBJ1-2 TRBV25-1 ASSTYRTGNNYGYT
13 TRBJ1-5 TRBV9 ASSATGWGNQPQH
11 TRBJ2-7 TRBV11-2 ASSFPDRSPSD
12 TRBJ2-1 TRBV6-5 ASSPTGGRYEQF
14 TRBJ1-4 TRBV28 ASSHIWALTNEKLF
11 TRBJ2-1 TRBV29-1 SVGTSGHNEQF
14 TRBJ2-2 TRBV5-1 ASSLSSGRAPGELF
16 TRBJ2-1 TRBV9 ASSEGLAGGPRNNEQF
13 TRBJ2-2 TRBV5-4 ASRGTSEQAGELF
14 TRBJ1-2 TRBV28 ASSLGGGEFNYGYT
9 TRBJ2-2 TRBV19 ASRLAGELF
13 TRBJ2-7 TRBV5-4 ASSLARGSSYEQY
12 TRBJ1-5 TRBV11-2 ASSSTGENQPQH
14 TRBJ2-1 TRBV9 ASSVSGTGGYNEQF
10 TRBJ1-1 TRBV5-6 ASSPTGSEAF
13 - TRBV10-1 ASTTREEPTYEQY
13 TRBJ1-6 TRBV4-1 ASSQDTGLSSPLH
12 TRBJ1-5 TRBV7-9 ASSLIGENQPQH
13 TRBJ2-2 TRBV19 ASRPEGQGIGELF
15 TRBJ2-2 TRBV28 ASSLWVGRGDTGELF
13 TRBJ2-7 TRBV11-2 ASSLEFGQTYEQY
12 TRBJ2-5 TRBV7-6 ASSWTLGAETQY
16 TRBJ1-4 TRBV21-1 ASINKPGQGWCNEKLF
14 TRBJ2-3 TRBV6-5 ASSYDLRAGQDTQY
11 - TRBV2 ASSGGGFYEQY
14 TRBJ2-3 TRBV28 ASSLGAGRSTDTQY
12 TRBJ2-1 TRBV27 ASSLSIRGTEQF
10 TRBJ2-1 TRBV5-1 ASSFERGEQF
14 TRBJ1-3 TRBV9 ASSVDSGGVGNTIY